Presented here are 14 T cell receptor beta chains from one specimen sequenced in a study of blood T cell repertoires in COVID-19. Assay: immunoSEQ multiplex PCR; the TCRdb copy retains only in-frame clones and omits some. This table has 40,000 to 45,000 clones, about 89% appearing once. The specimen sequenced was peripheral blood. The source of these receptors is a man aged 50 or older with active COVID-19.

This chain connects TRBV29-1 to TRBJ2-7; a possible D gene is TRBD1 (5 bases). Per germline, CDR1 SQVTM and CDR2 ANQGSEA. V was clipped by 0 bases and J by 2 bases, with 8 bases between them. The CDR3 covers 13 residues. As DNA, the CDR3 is TGCAGCGTTGAAGACGGACAAACCTACGAGCAGTACTTC. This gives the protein CSVEDGQTYEQYF.

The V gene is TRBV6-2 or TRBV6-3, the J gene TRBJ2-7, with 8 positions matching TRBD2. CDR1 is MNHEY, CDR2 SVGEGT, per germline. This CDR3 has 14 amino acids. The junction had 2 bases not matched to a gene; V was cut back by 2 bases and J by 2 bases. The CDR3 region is CASSYREGPYEQYF. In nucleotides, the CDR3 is TGTGCCAGCAGTTACCGGGAGGGCCCCTACGAGCAGTACTTC.

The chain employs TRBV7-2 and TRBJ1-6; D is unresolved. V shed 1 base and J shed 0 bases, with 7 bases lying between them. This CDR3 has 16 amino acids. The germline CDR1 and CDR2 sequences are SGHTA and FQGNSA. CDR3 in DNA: TGTGCCAGCAGCTTAGTAGAGAGCTCCTATAATTCACCCCTCCACTTT. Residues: CASSLVESSYNSPLHF.

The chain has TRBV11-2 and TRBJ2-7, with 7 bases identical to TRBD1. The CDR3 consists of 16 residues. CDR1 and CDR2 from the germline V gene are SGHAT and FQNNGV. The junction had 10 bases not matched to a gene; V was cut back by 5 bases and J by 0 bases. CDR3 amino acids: CASSPAGTATSYEQYF. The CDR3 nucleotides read TGTGCCAGCAGCCCCGCCGGGACAGCTACCTCCTACGAGCAGTACTTC. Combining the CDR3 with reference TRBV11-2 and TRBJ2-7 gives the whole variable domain EAGVAQSPRYKIIEKRQSVAFWCNPISGHATLYWYQQILGQGPKLLIQFQNNGVVDDSQLPKDRFSAERLKGVDSTLKIQPAKLEDSAVYLCASSPAGTATSYEQYFGPGTRLTVT.

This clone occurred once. As DNA, the CDR3 is TGTGCCAGCTCACCACGGGAGGGCCTTCGCAATGAGCAGTTCTTC. It codes for CASSPREGLRNEQFF. The chain employs TRBV18 and TRBJ2-1, with TRBD2 identical over 7 bases. CDR1 and CDR2 from the germline V gene are KGHSH and LQKENI. V was clipped by 1 base and J by 6 bases; unmatched bases: 6. The CDR3 has 15 residues.

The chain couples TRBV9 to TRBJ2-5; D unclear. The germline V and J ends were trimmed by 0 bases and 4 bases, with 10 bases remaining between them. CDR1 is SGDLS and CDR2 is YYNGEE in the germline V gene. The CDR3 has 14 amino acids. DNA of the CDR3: TGTGCCAGCAGCGTAGGGGCAGTGCTAGAGACCCAGTACTTC. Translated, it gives CASSVGAVLETQYF. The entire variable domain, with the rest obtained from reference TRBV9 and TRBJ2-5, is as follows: DSGVTQTPKHLITATGQRVTLRCSPRSGDLSVYWYQQSLDQGLQFLIQYYNGEERAKGNILERFSAQQFPDLHSELNLSSLELGDSALYFCASSVGAVLETQYFGPGTRLLVL.

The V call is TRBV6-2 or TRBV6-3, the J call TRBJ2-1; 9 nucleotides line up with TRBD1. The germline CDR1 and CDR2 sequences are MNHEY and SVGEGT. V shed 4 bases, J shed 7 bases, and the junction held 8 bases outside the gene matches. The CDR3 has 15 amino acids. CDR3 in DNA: TGTGCCAGCAGTTCCCCCGGGACAGGGCGAAATGAGCAGTTCTTC. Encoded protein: CASSSPGTGRNEQFF.

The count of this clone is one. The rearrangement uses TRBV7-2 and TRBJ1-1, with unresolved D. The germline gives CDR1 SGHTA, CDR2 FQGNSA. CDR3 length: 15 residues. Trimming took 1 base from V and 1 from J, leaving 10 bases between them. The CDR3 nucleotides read TGTGCCAGCAGCTTAGATCCGGGATGGAACACTGAAGCTTTCTTT. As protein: CASSLDPGWNTEAFF.

Written as DNA, the CDR3 is TGTGCCAGCAGCTTAGCGGTGGGCCCCGGCTCCTACAATGAGCAGTTCTTC. Protein: CASSLAVGPGSYNEQFF. The chain couples TRBV7-2 to TRBJ2-1, with D unresolved. Trimming left V 0 bases short and J 0 bases short, with 12 bases between. Per the germline V gene, CDR1 is SGHTA and CDR2 is FQGNSA. This CDR3 comprises 17 residues.

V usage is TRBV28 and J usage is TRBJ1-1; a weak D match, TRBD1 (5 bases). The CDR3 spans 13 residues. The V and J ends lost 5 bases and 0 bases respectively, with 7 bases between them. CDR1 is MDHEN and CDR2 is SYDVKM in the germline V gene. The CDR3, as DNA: TGTGCCAGCAGTCAGGGAATGAACACTGAAGCTTTCTTT. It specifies CASSQGMNTEAFF.

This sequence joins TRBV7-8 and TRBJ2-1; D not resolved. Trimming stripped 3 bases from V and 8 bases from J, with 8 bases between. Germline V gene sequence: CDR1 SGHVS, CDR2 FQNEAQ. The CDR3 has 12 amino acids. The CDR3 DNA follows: TGTGCCAGCAGCTTGAAGTACTATGAGCAGTTCTTC. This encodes CASSLKYYEQFF. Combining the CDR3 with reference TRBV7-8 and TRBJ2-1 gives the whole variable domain GAGVSQSPRYKVAKRGQDVALRCDPISGHVSLFWYQQALGQGPEFLTYFQNEAQLDKSGLPSDRFFAERPEGSVSTLKIQRTQQEDSAVYLCASSLKYYEQFFGPGTRLTVL.

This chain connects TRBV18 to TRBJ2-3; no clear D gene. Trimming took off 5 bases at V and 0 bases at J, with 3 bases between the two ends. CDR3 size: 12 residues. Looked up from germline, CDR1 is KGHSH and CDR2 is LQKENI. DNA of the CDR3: TGTGCCAGCTCAATAAGCACAGATACGCAGTATTTT. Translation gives CASSISTDTQYF.

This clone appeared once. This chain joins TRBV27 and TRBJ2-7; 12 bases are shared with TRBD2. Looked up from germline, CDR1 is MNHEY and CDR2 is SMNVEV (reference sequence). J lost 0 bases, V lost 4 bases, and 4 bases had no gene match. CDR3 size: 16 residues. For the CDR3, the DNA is TGTGCCAGCAGTTCCCGGACTAGCGGGAACTCCTACGAGCAGTACTTC. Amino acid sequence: CASSSRTSGNSYEQYF.

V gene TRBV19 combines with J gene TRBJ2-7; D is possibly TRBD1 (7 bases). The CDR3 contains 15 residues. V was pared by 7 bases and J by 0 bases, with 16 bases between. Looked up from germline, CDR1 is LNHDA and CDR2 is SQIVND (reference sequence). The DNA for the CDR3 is TGTGCCAGTAAGAAGGGGACAGCGGGCTCCTACGAGCAGTACTTC. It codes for CASKKGTAGSYEQYF.